The 21 T cell receptor beta chains reported below all come from one sample, sequenced in a study of blood T cell repertoires in COVID-19. Produced via immunoSEQ multiplex PCR; TCRdb's table is partial and in-frame only. The table has approximately 220,000 clones, about 80% seen once. Sequenced: peripheral blood. All receptors come from a woman aged 40 to 50 with active or convalescent COVID-19.

The chain links TRBV29-1 to TRBJ1-2, with a possible D match to TRBD1 (6 bases). The V end lost 3 bases, the J end lost 3 bases, and 11 bases lay between the germline ends. The CDR3 is 13 residues long. Germline CDR1 and CDR2: SQVTM and ANQGSEA. The CDR3 region is CSVEGTRDYGYTF. The CDR3 nucleotides are TGCAGCGTTGAGGGGACACGCGACTATGGCTACACCTTC. The variable domain in full, with the rest retrieved from reference TRBV29-1 and TRBJ1-2, is SAVISQKPSRDICQRGTSLTIQCQVDSQVTMMFWYRQQPGQSLTLIATANQGSEATYESGFVIDKFPISRPNLTFSTLTVSNMSPEDSSIYLCSVEGTRDYGYTFGSGTRLTVV.

The V call is TRBV11-2, the J call TRBJ1-4; D possibly corresponds to TRBD1 (5 bases). V was pared by 4 bases and J by 4 bases, with 10 bases between. There are 14 residues in the CDR3. Germline values: CDR1 SGHAT, CDR2 FQNNGV. In DNA, the CDR3 is TGTGCCAGCAGCTCAAGGGGTCTTAATGAAAAACTGTTTTTT. Residues: CASSSRGLNEKLFF.

This chain connects TRBV6-5 to TRBJ2-7; 8 nucleotides agree with TRBD1. Germline V gives CDR1 MNHEY, CDR2 SVGAGI. CDR3 length: 14 residues. Trimming cost V 7 bases and J 2 bases; bases outside gene matches: 7. CDR3 DNA: TGTGCCAGCAAACCGGACAGGGCCACCTACGAGCAGTACTTC. Residues: CASKPDRATYEQYF.

The chain carries TRBV5-6 and TRBJ1-2; no definite D call. The CDR3 has 13 residues. V dropped 3 bases and J dropped 5 bases, with 11 bases sitting between them. From germline, CDR1 is SGHDT and CDR2 YYEEEE. In DNA form, the CDR3 reads TGTGCCAGCAGCTCCAGGACTGTTTATGGCTACACCTTC. It translates to CASSSRTVYGYTF.

This clone appeared a few times. The chain links TRBV30 to TRBJ2-5, with D perhaps TRBD1 (5 bases). Trimming removed 3 bases from V and 2 bases from J, with 10 bases in between. This CDR3 contains 13 residues. Per the germline V gene, CDR1 is GTSNPN and CDR2 is SVGIG (reference sequence). The CDR3 sequence is CAWSARAQETQYF. The CDR3 DNA follows: TGTGCCTGGAGCGCCAGGGCGCAAGAGACCCAGTACTTC.

This rearrangement joins TRBV19 to TRBJ2-5; 8 nucleotides align to TRBD1. Trimming at V came to 7 bases and at J to 5 bases, leaving 12 bases not matched to a gene. This CDR3 contains 15 residues. CDR1 and CDR2 (germline): LNHDA, SQIVND (reference sequence). The CDR3 region is CASKRDRGGVETQYF. The CDR3 DNA reads TGTGCCAGTAAAAGAGACAGGGGAGGTGTGGAGACCCAGTACTTC.

V gene TRBV5-6 combines with J gene TRBJ2-1, with TRBD2 matching over 8 bases. The length of the CDR3 is 15 residues. J lost 5 bases, V lost 3 bases, and 7 bases had no gene match. In germline, CDR1 is SGHDT, CDR2 YYEEEE. CDR3 sequence (DNA): TGTGCCAGCAGCTCTCTGCCGCGGGGGGACAATGAGCAGTTCTTC. This gives the protein CASSSLPRGDNEQFF.

This rearrangement joins TRBV7-2 to TRBJ1-1; tentative D call: TRBD1 (6 bases). Germline lookup yields CDR1 SGHTA and CDR2 FQGNSA. The CDR3 runs 13 residues. The ends were cut back, 5 bases at V and 6 bases at J, with 13 bases in the middle. CDR3 amino acids: CASSPQGSSEAFF. The CDR3 DNA follows: TGTGCCAGCAGCCCTCAGGGGTCCTCTGAAGCTTTCTTT.

The V and J genes are TRBV5-6 and TRBJ2-5; D may be TRBD2 (6 bases). The germline V and J ends were trimmed by 6 bases and 0 bases, with 15 bases remaining between them. The V gene's germline CDR1 is SGHDT and CDR2 YYEEEE. There are 15 residues in the CDR3. CDR3 sequence (DNA): TGTGCCAGCACCAAGACTAGGAACAACCAAGAGACCCAGTACTTC. Encoded protein: CASTKTRNNQETQYF.

The chain recombines TRBV7-2 with TRBJ2-1; D is unresolved. Germline V gives CDR1 SGHTA, CDR2 FQGNSA. The CDR3 spans 14 residues. Trimming removed 5 bases from V and 0 bases from J, with 8 bases in between. The CDR3 coding sequence is TGTGCCAGCAGCCCCGATAGCTCCTACAATGAGCAGTTCTTC. Amino acid sequence: CASSPDSSYNEQFF.

The chain is built from TRBV3-1 (or the pseudogene TRBV3-2) and TRBJ2-5; 9 bases agree with TRBD1. Germline lookup yields CDR1 LGHDT and CDR2 YNNKEL (reference sequence). J was trimmed by 1 base and V by 8 bases; bases with no gene match: 5. The CDR3 runs to 14 residues. CDR3 in DNA: TGTGCCAGCCTCGGGACAGGGATCCAAGAGACCCAGTACTTC. Translating gives CASLGTGIQETQYF.

The sample holds many counts of this clone. The genes are TRBV11-3 and TRBJ2-7; 8 nucleotides line up with TRBD2. Germline CDR1 and CDR2: SGHNT and YENEEA. The CDR3 covers 15 residues. V was clipped by 5 bases and J by 2 bases; unmatched bases: 8. The CDR3 DNA follows: TGTGCCAGCAGCCCCGGCGGGGGGCCAACCTACGAGCAGTACTTC. Translated, it gives CASSPGGGPTYEQYF. Full variable domain (outside the CDR3, taken from reference TRBV11-3 and TRBJ2-7): EAGVVQSPRYKIIEKKQPVAFWCNPISGHNTLYWYLQNLGQGPELLIRYENEEAVDDSQLPKDRFSAERLKGVDSTLKIQPAELGDSAVYLCASSPGGGPTYEQYFGPGTRLTVT.

This chain uses TRBV21-1 with TRBJ1-1; the D call TRBD1 from the table was never checked on the DNA. TRBV21-1 is deemed a pseudogene. This CDR3 region has 14 residues. The chain's CDR3 is CASKQPYTEAGAFF. The CDR3 coding sequence is TGTGCCAGCAAGCAGCCCTACACTGAAGCAGGGGCTTTCTTT.

The chain couples TRBV29-1 to TRBJ2-7; D unclear. Germline V gene lookup returns CDR1 SQVTM and CDR2 ANQGSEA. The V end was cut by 6 bases, the J end by 2 bases, with 11 bases between. The CDR3 is made up of 12 amino acids. The DNA of the CDR3 is TGCAGCGTCCGAAGCTACCCCTACGAGCAGTACTTC. This codes for CSVRSYPYEQYF.

This clone was counted only a few times. J is TRBJ1-1 and V is TRBV6-5; D not resolved. The V end was cut by 0 bases, the J end by 5 bases, with 13 bases between. The germline gives CDR1 MNHEY, CDR2 SVGAGI. This CDR3 has 15 amino acids. This CDR3 reads CASSYSHLGGTEAFF. The CDR3 DNA sequence: TGTGCCAGCAGTTACTCGCACTTAGGAGGTACTGAAGCTTTCTTT.

The chain uses TRBV20-1 and TRBJ1-1, with 11 positions matching TRBD1. CDR1 is DFQATT, CDR2 SNEGSKA, per germline (reference sequence). The CDR3 runs 13 residues. The V and J ends lost 3 bases and 5 bases, in that order; junction bases with no gene match: 2. The CDR3 protein is CSASGTGGTEAFF. The CDR3 coding sequence is TGCAGTGCTAGTGGGACAGGGGGGACTGAAGCTTTCTTT.

A word on this clone: At one end the junction does not follow the germline gene, possibly because of a read error. The chain recombines TRBV4-3 with TRBJ2-7; 7 bases agree with TRBD2. The germline V gene encodes CDR1 LGHNA and CDR2 YSLEER. The CDR3 length is 11 residues. CDR3 in amino acids: CASSQDGEGMF. The CDR3 nucleotides are TGCGCCAGCAGCCAAGATGGGGAGGGTATGTTC.

The gene calls are TRBV5-8 and TRBJ2-5; D might be TRBD2 (7 bases). V was shortened by 0 bases and J by 3 bases, with 9 bases between the two germline ends. The CDR3 contains 14 residues. From germline, CDR1 is SGHTS and CDR2 YDEGEE. The CDR3 protein is CASSLVGGEETQYF. The CDR3 DNA is TGTGCCAGCAGCTTGGTAGGGGGGGAAGAGACCCAGTACTTC.

The chain is built from TRBV6-5 and TRBJ2-5; perhaps TRBD2 as D (5 bases). Trimming left V 0 bases short and J 0 bases short, with 11 bases between. This CDR3 has 16 amino acids. In germline, CDR1 is MNHEY, CDR2 SVGAGI. CDR3 sequence: CASSYSAEQDQETQYF. CDR3 sequence (DNA): TGTGCCAGCAGTTACTCAGCGGAACAAGACCAAGAGACCCAGTACTTC.

The rearrangement joins TRBV6-5 to TRBJ1-4, with no clear D. CDR1 and CDR2 from the germline V gene are MNHEY and SVGAGI. CDR3 length: 16 amino acids. V was trimmed by 0 bases and J by 3 bases, leaving 11 bases between them. The CDR3 coding sequence is TGTGCCAGCAGTTACTCGATCGGGGTCGCTAATGAAAAACTGTTTTTT. Amino acids: CASSYSIGVANEKLFF.

This clone showed up just a few times. V and J are TRBV2 and TRBJ2-7; 8 positions match TRBD2. Germline V gives CDR1 SNHLY, CDR2 FYNNEI. The trim removed 8 bases at V and 4 bases at J, leaving 10 bases unmatched. The CDR3 sequence is 14 residues long. The CDR3 DNA reads TGTGCCAGCTCGTGGGAGCGGGAGTCGTACGAGCAGTACTTC. This translates into CASSWERESYEQYF.